The 5 T cell receptor beta chains listed next were all sequenced from one sample in a study of blood T cell repertoires in COVID-19. This table comes from immunoSEQ multiplex PCR, and its TCRdb copy is limited to in-frame clones, with some not included. This sample has about 18,000 clones, with 90% to 95% found just once. Sequenced: peripheral blood. These receptors all stem from a human donor in a cohort sampled during active COVID-19.

This chain joins TRBV29-1 and TRBJ2-7; tentatively, D is TRBD2 (5 bases). Trimming took 5 bases from V and 0 from J, leaving 14 bases between them. The germline V gene encodes CDR1 SQVTM and CDR2 ANQGSEA. There are 14 residues in the CDR3. The CDR3 region has the DNA TGCAGCGTTCGGTTGAGGGAGAGCTCCTACGAGCAGTACTTC. This codes for CSVRLRESSYEQYF.

A note on this clone: Sequence at one end of the junction differs from germline and may be a read error. The rearrangement links TRBV7-7 to TRBJ2-5; TRBD1 matches at 11 bases. The CDR3 is made up of 16 amino acids. Germline-derived CDR1 and CDR2 are SSHAT and FNYEAQ (reference sequence). CDR3 sequence: CASSLAGTGGLETQYF. The CDR3 DNA reads as TGTGCTAGCAGCTTAGCGGGGACAGGGGGTCTAGAGACCCAGTACTTC.

The CDR3 nucleotides read TGTGCCAGCAGCTTAGCCGGGGGACAGTCCTACGAGCAGTACTTC. Translated: CASSLAGGQSYEQYF. This sequence joins TRBV7-2 and TRBJ2-7; a weak D match, TRBD1 (7 bases). The CDR3 has 15 amino acids. The V end lost 0 bases, the J end lost 1 base, and 10 bases lay between the germline ends. Germline CDR1 SGHTA, CDR2 FQGNSA.

This chain joins TRBV9 and TRBJ2-7, with TRBD2 matching over 10 bases. This CDR3 comprises 14 residues. CDR1 SGDLS and CDR2 YYNGEE come from the germline V gene. The junction had 4 bases not matched to a gene; V was cut back by 0 bases and J by 7 bases. The CDR3 spells CASSVGSGRSEQYF. The CDR3 DNA sequence: TGTGCCAGCAGCGTAGGTAGCGGGAGGAGTGAGCAGTACTTC.

V is TRBV7-2 and J is TRBJ2-7, with D maybe TRBD1 (5 bases). The length of the CDR3 is 15 residues. CDR1 is SGHTA and CDR2 is FQGNSA in the germline V gene. Between the trimmed V and J ends, which lost 7 bases and 0 bases, there was a span of 16 bases. CDR3 DNA sequence: TGTGCCAGCACCCCTTCTGGGGCTTCCTCCTACGAGCAGTACTTC. Residues: CASTPSGASSYEQYF.